One T cell receptor beta chain is described in this entry. The CDR3 has 16 amino acids. CDR1 and CDR2 (germline): SEHNR, FQNEAQ (reference sequence). The ends lost 2 bases at V and 3 bases at J; junction bases unmatched: 8. This sample stems from a study of blood T cell repertoires in COVID-19. Overall study: Acute and convalescent COVID-19 samples came from the United States, Italy and Spain.

Per the original methods: Nucleated cell number was recorded as an estimate derived from reference gene primer amplification. The repertoire was sequenced with immunoSEQ multiplex PCR; TCRdb's copy has only in-frame clones and lacks some. For V, J and clone size, that table is used; D and trimming come from the DNA. Of 150,000 to 200,000 clones detected, 75% to 85% appear once; the ten largest clones hold 11%. This chain links TRBV7-9 with TRBJ1-1; 8 bases agree with TRBD1. The sequencing sample was made of peripheral blood. This receptor was identified in a human donor in a cohort sampled during active COVID-19. The CDR3 DNA sequence: TGTGCCAGCAGCTTACCCTTGGGACAGGAGGACACTGAAGCTTTCTTT. It is translated as CASSLPLGQEDTEAFF. Full variable domain (missing parts from reference TRBV7-9 and TRBJ1-1): DTGVSQNPRHKITKRGQNVTFRCDPISEHNRLYWYRQTLGQGPEFLTYFQNEAQLEKSRLLSDRFSAERPKGSFSTLEIQRTEQGDSAMYLCASSLPLGQEDTEAFFGQGTRLTVV.